A single sample is the source of the 10 T cell receptor beta chains below, sequenced in a study of graft-versus-host responses after intestinal transplantation. Produced via immunoSEQ multiplex PCR; TCRdb's table is partial and in-frame only. Seen here are 15,000 to 20,000 clones, roughly 82% observed once, and the top ten hold 1.5% to 2%. The sample was PBMCs, taken 14 days after transplant. These receptors were obtained from a human patient who received an intestinal transplant, so some T cells may come from the graft donor.

The V gene is TRBV28, the J gene TRBJ2-3; D remains unclear. The V end was cut by 5 bases, the J end by 3 bases, with 18 bases between. The CDR3 runs to 16 residues. Germline V CDR1 and CDR2: MDHEN, SYDVKM. This CDR3 is CASSLGPKGRTDTQYF. The CDR3 DNA sequence: TGTGCCAGCAGTCTCGGGCCCAAAGGAAGGACAGATACGCAGTATTTT.

To note about this clone: This specimen includes other DNA sequences encoding the same CDR3. The rearrangement links TRBV5-1 to TRBJ2-5; D is perhaps TRBD1 (6 bases). The CDR3 consists of 15 residues. The germline CDR1 and CDR2 sequences are SGHRS and YFSETQ. V lost 4 bases, J lost 5 bases, and 18 bases lay in between. Here the CDR3 reads CASSRHPGVGETQYF. The CDR3 DNA follows: TGCGCCAGCAGCCGGCACCCAGGGGTCGGGGAGACCCAGTACTTC.

V gene TRBV6-5 combines with J gene TRBJ1-1; possible D gene TRBD1, 5 bases. The CDR3 consists of 14 residues. V shed 2 bases and J shed 1 base, with 8 bases lying between them. Germline CDR1 MNHEY, CDR2 SVGAGI. The CDR3 DNA sequence: TGTGCCAGCAGTTACGGGGACCCGAACACTGAAGCTTTCTTT. It encodes CASSYGDPNTEAFF.

In its sample, this clone was seen once. The rearrangement joins TRBV4-3 to TRBJ2-7, with 8 bases that match TRBD1. The germline CDR1 and CDR2 sequences are LGHNA and YSLEER. The CDR3 has 15 amino acids. V shed 2 bases, J shed 2 bases, and the junction held 5 bases outside the gene matches. CDR3 sequence (DNA): TGCGCCAGCAGCCAATCTCGGACAGGGACCTACGAGCAGTACTTC. The encoded protein is CASSQSRTGTYEQYF.

The chain couples TRBV7-9 to TRBJ2-7, with D uncertain. The germline CDR1 and CDR2 sequences are SEHNR and FQNEAQ (reference sequence). This CDR3 has 13 residues. The ends were cut back, 3 bases at V and 1 base at J, with 7 bases in the middle. DNA of the CDR3: TGTGCCAGCAGCTTTATCGGTTCCTACGAGCAGTACTTC. It yields the protein CASSFIGSYEQYF.

The CDR3 DNA is TGTGCCAGCTCACCACAGGGAAATTCACCCCTCCACTTT. The encoded protein is CASSPQGNSPLHF. The gene calls are TRBV18 and TRBJ1-6; D gene uncertain. The CDR3 has 13 residues. Germline V CDR1 and CDR2: KGHSH, LQKENI. The V end lost 1 base, the J end lost 7 bases, and 5 bases lay between the germline ends.

The J gene is TRBJ2-1, the V gene TRBV27; 13 nucleotides agree with TRBD2. The CDR3 is 15 amino acids. Looked up from germline, CDR1 is MNHEY and CDR2 is SMNVEV (reference sequence). After removal of 8 bases from V and 7 bases from J, the junction contained 8 bases not matched to a gene. CDR3 amino acids: CASAPGTSGTNEQFF. CDR3 sequence (DNA): TGTGCCAGCGCCCCAGGGACTAGCGGGACGAATGAGCAGTTCTTC.

This chain connects TRBV2 to TRBJ2-2; D may match TRBD1 or TRBD2 (6 bases each). Deletions cut 7 bases from V and 1 base from J, with 13 bases between. Germline assignment: CDR1 SNHLY and CDR2 FYNNEI. The CDR3 has 15 residues. CDR3 in amino acids: CASNGGRRNTGELFF. The CDR3 region has the DNA TGTGCCAGCAATGGGGGGCGCAGGAACACCGGGGAGCTGTTTTTT.

The chain employs TRBV4-1 and TRBJ2-7; tentative D call: TRBD1 (7 bases). In germline, CDR1 is MGHRA, CDR2 YSYEKL. With 3 bases removed from V and 0 bases from J, the gap between germline ends came to 15 bases. This CDR3 is built from 16 residues. The CDR3 sequence: CASSHLSGGTSYEQYF. The CDR3 coding sequence is TGCGCCAGCAGCCATTTATCAGGGGGGACCTCCTACGAGCAGTACTTC.

This clone has just a few counts. The chain carries TRBV6-5 and TRBJ2-5, with 10 nucleotides matching TRBD1. V lost 1 base to trimming and J lost 5 bases; unmatched junction nucleotides: 4. CDR1 is MNHEY, CDR2 SVGAGI, per germline. CDR3 length equals 15 residues. The DNA of the CDR3 is TGTGCCAGCAGTTACTTGACAGGGGGCGCCGAGACCCAGTACTTC. This translates into CASSYLTGGAETQYF.